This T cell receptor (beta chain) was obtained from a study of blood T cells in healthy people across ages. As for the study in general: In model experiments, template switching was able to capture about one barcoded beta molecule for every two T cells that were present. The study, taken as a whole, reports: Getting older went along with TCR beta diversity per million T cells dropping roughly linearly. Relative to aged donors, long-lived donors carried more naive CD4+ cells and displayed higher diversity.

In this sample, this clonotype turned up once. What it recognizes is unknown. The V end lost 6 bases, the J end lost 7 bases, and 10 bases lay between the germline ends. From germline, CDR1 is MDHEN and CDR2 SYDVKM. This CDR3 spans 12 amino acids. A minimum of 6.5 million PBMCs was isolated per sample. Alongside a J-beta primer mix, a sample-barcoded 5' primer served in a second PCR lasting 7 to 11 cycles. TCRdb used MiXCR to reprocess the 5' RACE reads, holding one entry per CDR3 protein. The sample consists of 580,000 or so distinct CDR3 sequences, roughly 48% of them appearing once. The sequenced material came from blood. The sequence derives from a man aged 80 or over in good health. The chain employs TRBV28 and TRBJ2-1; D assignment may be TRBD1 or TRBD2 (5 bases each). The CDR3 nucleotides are TGTGCCAGCAGGGCGTGGGGGAATGAGCAGTTCTTC. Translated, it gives CASRAWGNEQFF.